This T cell receptor beta chain was identified during a study of blood T cell repertoires in COVID-19. The recovered donors of Cohort 3 showed two negative PCRs, clearance, or symptom resolution. CDR1 and CDR2 (germline): MNHEY, SMNVEV (reference sequence). This CDR3 has 13 residues. V was clipped by 2 bases and J by 6 bases, with 10 bases between them. Data came from immunoSEQ multiplex PCR; TCRdb stores just in-frame clones and leaves some out. Of 140,000 to 150,000 clones listed, about 87% are singletons. The sample taken for sequencing was PBMCs or T cells enriched from blood (not recorded which). The chain employs TRBV27 and TRBJ2-5, with D perhaps matching TRBD1 (6 bases). The TCR sequence derives from a man aged 55 to 69 who had recovered from COVID-19. The DNA of the CDR3 is TGTGCCAGCAGTTTAAGGGACACCCAGACCCAGTACTTC. Amino acid sequence: CASSLRDTQTQYF.